The 14 T cell receptor beta chains given below trace back to one sample, sequenced in a study of cytomegalovirus exposure and HLA in healthy donors. Sequencing used immunoSEQ multiplex PCR; TCRdb keeps in-frame clones, though not all of them. Among around 130,000 clones listed, approximately 91% were seen once. Material for sequencing was PBMCs. The receptors stem from a young man in good health and CMV-seronegative.

The rearrangement links TRBV30 to TRBJ1-1; D not resolved. The CDR3 is made up of 14 amino acids. Germline V gene data show CDR1 as GTSNPN and CDR2 as SVGIG (reference sequence). Between the trimmed V and J ends, which lost 3 bases and 1 base, there was a span of 12 bases. DNA for the CDR3: TGTGCCTGGAGCAGTCTGTTTGGGAACACTGAAGCTTTCTTT. Encoded protein: CAWSSLFGNTEAFF.

The chain carries TRBV7-3 and TRBJ2-1; the D is unclear. Germline V gene sequence: CDR1 SGHTA, CDR2 FQGTGA. There are 13 residues in the CDR3. Trimming took 2 bases from V and 9 from J, leaving 11 bases between them. CDR3 residues: CASSLPPGGEQFF. DNA of the CDR3: TGTGCCAGCAGCTTACCCCCTGGCGGTGAGCAGTTCTTC.

V gene TRBV5-1 combines with J gene TRBJ2-2; the match to TRBD1 covers 10 bases. CDR1 and CDR2 (germline): SGHRS, YFSETQ. Trimming cost V 4 bases and J 4 bases; bases outside gene matches: 13. This CDR3 comprises 18 residues. CDR3 coding DNA: TGCGCCAGCAGCGACCGACAGGGGGCTAATCAGGGCACCGGGGAGCTGTTTTTT. This codes for CASSDRQGANQGTGELFF.

This clone was detected only once. The chain has TRBV11-2 and TRBJ2-1; 13 nucleotides align to TRBD2. This CDR3 is 17 amino acids long. J lost 8 bases, V lost 2 bases, and 9 bases had no gene match. Germline values: CDR1 SGHAT, CDR2 FQNNGV. The CDR3 loop reads CASSLSPGLAGDYEQFF. In DNA form, the CDR3 reads TGTGCCAGCAGCTTAAGCCCCGGACTAGCGGGAGATTATGAGCAGTTCTTC.

The CDR3 protein is CASSQAGSLRPNEQFF. CDR3 in DNA: TGTGCCAGCAGCCAAGCAGGGTCTCTAAGGCCCAATGAGCAGTTCTTC. The rearrangement joins TRBV4-2 to TRBJ2-1, with TRBD1 as a possible D gene (5 bases). The CDR3 covers 16 residues. V was trimmed by 1 base and J by 6 bases, leaving 16 bases between them. The germline V gene has CDR1 LGHNA and CDR2 YNFKEQ.

J is TRBJ2-3 and V is TRBV5-4; weak D call: TRBD1 (5 bases). The V gene lost 0 bases and the J gene lost 3 bases, with 11 bases spanning the gap. CDR1 SGHNT and CDR2 YYREEE come from the germline V gene (reference sequence). The CDR3 has 15 amino acids. CDR3 sequence: CASSLGAGRTDTQYF. CDR3 DNA sequence: TGTGCCAGCAGCTTGGGTGCAGGGCGGACAGATACGCAGTATTTT.

The chain has TRBV4-2 and TRBJ2-1; tentative D call: TRBD2 (6 bases). Germline-derived CDR1 and CDR2 are LGHNA and YNFKEQ. The CDR3 extends over 19 amino acids. Deletions cut 2 bases from V and 0 bases from J, with 20 bases between. The CDR3 nucleotides read TGTGCCAGCAGCCAAAATAGTGGCCGGGGGTTTACCTCCTACAATGAGCAGTTCTTC. This sequence encodes CASSQNSGRGFTSYNEQFF.

Comment on this clone: The same CDR3 also results from other DNA sequences found in this sample. This sequence joins TRBV6-5 and TRBJ2-7, with 7 bases fitting TRBD1. This CDR3 contains 13 residues. The junction had 2 bases not matched to a gene; V was cut back by 2 bases and J by 4 bases. Per the germline V gene, CDR1 is MNHEY and CDR2 is SVGAGI. CDR3 region: CASSYGTDYEQYF. The CDR3 nucleotides read TGTGCCAGCAGTTACGGGACAGATTACGAGCAGTACTTC.

This chain uses TRBV6-5 with TRBJ2-1; TRBD2 is a possible D gene (6 bases). Germline values: CDR1 MNHEY, CDR2 SVGAGI. The CDR3 is made up of 16 amino acids. With 4 bases removed from V and 3 bases from J, the gap between germline ends came to 16 bases. CDR3 nucleotides: TGTGCCAGCAGTTCCGACCCAGCGGGTATCTACAATGAGCAGTTCTTC. Amino acids: CASSSDPAGIYNEQFF.

The CDR3 DNA sequence: TGTGCCAGCAGCTTGGTAATGGGAGACACTGAAGCTTTCTTT. The encoded protein is CASSLVMGDTEAFF. This chain links TRBV5-5 with TRBJ1-1; D gene uncertain. Trimming took 0 bases from V and 3 from J, leaving 9 bases between them. The CDR3 is made up of 14 amino acids. Germline assignment: CDR1 SGHKS and CDR2 YYEKEE (reference sequence).

This rearrangement joins TRBV11-3 to TRBJ2-7; the D gene is possibly TRBD1 (5 bases). In germline, CDR1 is SGHNT, CDR2 YENEEA. The CDR3 has 15 amino acids. V dropped 1 base and J dropped 4 bases, with 14 bases sitting between them. CDR3 in DNA: TGTGCCAGCAGCTTAGGGGGCCCCGGTGGGTACGAGCAGTACTTC. This sequence encodes CASSLGGPGGYEQYF. The full variable domain, completed using reference TRBV11-3 and TRBJ2-7, is EAGVVQSPRYKIIEKKQPVAFWCNPISGHNTLYWYLQNLGQGPELLIRYENEEAVDDSQLPKDRFSAERLKGVDSTLKIQPAELGDSAVYLCASSLGGPGGYEQYFGPGTRLTVT.

V gene TRBV12-5 combines with J gene TRBJ1-2; a weak D match, TRBD1 (6 bases). CDR3 length: 13 amino acids. Germline V gives CDR1 LGHNT, CDR2 FRNRAP. Trimming took 5 bases from V and 7 from J, leaving 14 bases between them. CDR3 coding DNA: TGTGCTAGTGGTATTTCAGGGGCAGGTGGCTACACCTTC. It yields the protein CASGISGAGGYTF.

V usage is TRBV10-1 and J usage is TRBJ2-5; TRBD1 agrees at 8 bases. V dropped 5 bases and J dropped 5; count of bases not matched to a gene: 7. Germline V CDR1 and CDR2: WNHNN, SYGVQD (reference sequence). The CDR3 runs to 14 residues. CDR3 in DNA: TGCGCCAGCAGTAGTCAGGGGGCGCGTGAGACCCAGTACTTC. It translates to CASSSQGARETQYF.

This clone was seen a handful of times. This chain connects TRBV2 to TRBJ2-7; TRBD1 is a possible D gene (6 bases). Per germline, CDR1 SNHLY and CDR2 FYNNEI. The V end was cut by 6 bases, the J end by 11 bases, with 14 bases between. This CDR3 contains 11 residues. The CDR3 DNA follows: TGTGCCAGCAGGGCGGACAGCTCAGAGTACTTC. Translating gives CASRADSSEYF.